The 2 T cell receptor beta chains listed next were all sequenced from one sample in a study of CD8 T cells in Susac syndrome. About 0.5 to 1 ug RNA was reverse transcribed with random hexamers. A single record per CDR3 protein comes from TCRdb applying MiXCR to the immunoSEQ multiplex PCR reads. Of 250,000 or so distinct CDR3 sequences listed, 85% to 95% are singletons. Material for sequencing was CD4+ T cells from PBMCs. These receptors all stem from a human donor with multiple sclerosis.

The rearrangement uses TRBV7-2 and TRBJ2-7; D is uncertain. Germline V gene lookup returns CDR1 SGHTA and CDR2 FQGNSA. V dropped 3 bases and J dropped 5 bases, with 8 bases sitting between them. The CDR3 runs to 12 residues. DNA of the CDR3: TGTGCCAGCAGCTTGGCCGAGCACGAGCAGTACTTC. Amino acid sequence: CASSLAEHEQYF.

This CDR3 is CASSIDRWSQETQYF. The DNA for the CDR3 is TGTGCCAGTAGTATAGATCGCTGGAGCCAAGAGACCCAGTACTTC. The V gene is TRBV19, the J gene TRBJ2-5; D gene uncertain. With 0 bases removed from V and 1 base from J, the gap between germline ends came to 9 bases. The CDR3 sequence is 15 residues long. Germline V gene lookup returns CDR1 LNHDA and CDR2 SQIVND (reference sequence).